The 2 T cell receptor beta chains below were found in one sample sequenced in a study of regulatory T cells in long-lasting Graves disease. CDR3 regions were amplified by Arm-PCR using iRepertoire HTBI primers to build TCR beta libraries. TCRdb analysed the multiplex PCR reads with MiXCR anew, one entry per CDR3 protein. The sample gives some 220,000 distinct CDR3 sequences, approximately 19% of which show up once; 10% to 15% is in the top ten. This sample's time point: newly diagnosed GD, antithyroid drugs for less than 3 months. The TCR library was made from RNA extracted from PBMCs. The sample was also reused in another study, on T cells in Graves' hyperthyroidism and ophthalmopathy.

The sequencing here drew on peripheral blood mononuclear cells (PBMCs), taken at new diagnosis, from a patient treated with antithyroid drugs. These receptor sequences come from a woman under 40 with Graves disease.

This clonotype was counted many times. The chain uses TRBV2 and TRBJ2-3; 9 bases fit TRBD2. The CDR3 is 13 amino acids. J gave up 7 bases and V 7 bases, and 6 bases lay outside the gene matches. CDR1 and CDR2 (germline): SNHLY, FYNNEI. CDR3 sequence (DNA): TGTGCCAGCAATAGCGGGAGTAGAAATACGCAGTATTTT. As protein: CASNSGSRNTQYF. The whole variable domain, remainder taken from reference TRBV2 and TRBJ2-3, is EPEVTQTPSHQVTQMGQEVILRCVPISNHLYFYWYRQILGQKVEFLVSFYNNEISEKSEIFDDQFSVERPDGSNFTLKIRSTKLEDSAMYFCASNSGSRNTQYFGPGTRLTVL.

Only a few counts were recorded for this clonotype. V usage is TRBV5-4 and J usage is TRBJ2-7; 9 nucleotides agree with TRBD1. With V trimmed by 5 bases and J by 0 bases, 6 bases remained unmatched. Per germline, CDR1 SGHNT and CDR2 YYREEE (reference sequence). This CDR3 has 15 amino acids. DNA of the CDR3: TGTGCCAGCAGACGAGGGACAGGGAGCTCCTACGAGCAGTACTTC. The encoded protein is CASRRGTGSSYEQYF.